These 5 T cell receptor beta chains originate from one sample sequenced in a study of identical twins. TCRdb redid the calling of the 5' RACE reads with MiXCR, one entry per CDR3 protein. The table has 1.5 million to 2 million distinct CDR3 sequences, less than 35% seen once; the top ten hold around 0.25%. The sequenced sample consisted of cord blood. The receptors shown here come from a newborn girl in good health.

This clonotype occurred many times. The chain recombines TRBV10-3 with TRBJ2-7; possible D gene TRBD2, 6 bases. This CDR3 has 13 residues. Germline CDR1 and CDR2: ENHRY and SYGVKD. V was pared by 7 bases and J by 5 bases, with 15 bases between. The CDR3 nucleotides are TGTGCCATCAAGGGACTCAATATCCACGAGCAGTACTTC. This gives the protein CAIKGLNIHEQYF.

The chain has TRBV7-8 and TRBJ2-1; D not resolved. Looked up from germline, CDR1 is SGHVS and CDR2 is FQNEAQ. Trimming took off 7 bases at V and 0 bases at J, with 7 bases between the two ends. The length of the CDR3 is 13 residues. In DNA form, the CDR3 reads TGTGCCAGCAAAAAGGGCTCCTACAATGAGCAGTTCTTC. Its protein product is CASKKGSYNEQFF. The full variable domain, its missing parts supplied by reference TRBV7-8 and TRBJ2-1, is GAGVSQSPRYKVAKRGQDVALRCDPISGHVSLFWYQQALGQGPEFLTYFQNEAQLDKSGLPSDRFFAERPEGSVSTLKIQRTQQEDSAVYLCASKKGSYNEQFFGPGTRLTVL.

This clonotype was observed a few times. This chain links TRBV5-1 with TRBJ2-7; a possible D gene is TRBD1 (6 bases). CDR1 and CDR2 from the germline V gene are SGHRS and YFSETQ. The CDR3 is 13 residues long. V gave up 0 bases and J gave up 7 bases, with 11 bases separating them. The CDR3 region has the DNA TGCGCCAGCAGCTTGGGACAGGATGGGGAGCAGTACTTC. It yields the protein CASSLGQDGEQYF.

This clonotype was recorded at least ten times. The rearrangement uses TRBV20-1 and TRBJ2-7; no definite D call. In germline, CDR1 is DFQATT, CDR2 SNEGSKA (reference sequence). V was clipped by 5 bases and J by 4 bases, with 6 bases between them. The CDR3 totals 10 residues. For the CDR3, the DNA is TGCAGTGCTCTAGGGTACGAGCAGTACTTC. Translating gives CSALGYEQYF.

This clonotype was counted only a few times. The chain recombines TRBV7-9 with TRBJ2-7; tentatively, D is TRBD1 or TRBD2 (6 bases each). V was clipped by 4 bases and J by 0 bases, with 19 bases between them. The V gene's germline CDR1 is SEHNR and CDR2 FQNEAQ (reference sequence). The CDR3 has 17 residues. The DNA for the CDR3 is TGTGCCAGCAGCTGGGGGGCCTCGAATTGGAGCTCCTACGAGCAGTACTTC. Protein: CASSWGASNWSSYEQYF.